This T cell receptor beta chain was obtained from a study of shared clonotypes between healthy human individuals. Libraries were prepared by immunoSEQ multiplex PCR; TCRdb keeps only in-frame clonotypes and omits some of them. The sample holds around 510,000 clones, just over 75% seen once. The CDR3 has 15 amino acids. Germline loops: CDR1 MNHNS, CDR2 SASEGT. Trimming took off 6 bases at V and 4 bases at J, with 17 bases between the two ends. The chain joins TRBV6-1 to TRBJ2-3, with D tentatively TRBD2 (5 bases). Sequences were obtained from PBMCs. The source of this sequence is a woman between 35 and 50 years old in good health. Some clones in this sample may be carry-over from other donors' samples. The CDR3, as DNA: TGTGCCAGCAGACGCCCGGGCCTGGAGGCAGATACGCAGTATTTT. Protein sequence: CASRRPGLEADTQYF.